This TCR beta chain was obtained from a study of blood T cells in healthy people across ages. Whole-study findings and limits: Getting older went along with TCR beta diversity per million T cells dropping roughly linearly.

The extraction recovered at least 5.5 micrograms of total RNA per sample. A sample-barcoded 5' primer and a J-beta primer mix were used in a second PCR of roughly 6 to 11 cycles. One entry per CDR3 protein, called by TCRdb with MiXCR from the 5' RACE reads. The sample yields nearly 1 million distinct CDR3 sequences, just over 50% seen once. For this clonotype: Antigen specificity is unknown.

The source is a woman in her sixties or seventies in good health. The sequencing input was blood.

The CDR3 loop reads CASSFRRADSPLHF. CDR3 DNA sequence: TGTGCCAGCAGTTTCCGCAGGGCGGACTCACCCCTCCACTTT. The chain recombines TRBV27 with TRBJ1-6, with D perhaps matching TRBD1 (5 bases). V lost 3 bases, J lost 10 bases, and 13 bases lay in between. The length of the CDR3 is 14 residues. Germline lookup yields CDR1 MNHEY and CDR2 SMNVEV (reference sequence).